These 15 T cell receptor beta chains were all obtained from the same sample, sequenced in a study of blood T cells in healthy people across ages. A second PCR of 7 to 11 cycles used a sample-barcoded 5' primer and a J-beta primer mix. A single record per CDR3 protein comes from TCRdb applying MiXCR to the 5' RACE reads. The data show 800,000 to 900,000 distinct CDR3 sequences, 60% to 80% seen once. Sequenced sample: blood. The receptors were gathered from a man aged 30-40 years in good health.

CDR3 sequence reads: CASSPTWTGGNYGYTF. The CDR3 coding sequence is TGTGCCAGCAGTCCTACTTGGACAGGGGGTAACTATGGCTACACCTTC. This chain connects TRBV27 to TRBJ1-2; 10 nucleotides align to TRBD1. Looked up from germline, CDR1 is MNHEY and CDR2 is SMNVEV (reference sequence). This CDR3 has 16 amino acids. Losses at the gene ends were 5 bases for V and 1 base for J; bases not matched to a gene: 7.

V usage is TRBV5-1 and J usage is TRBJ2-1, with 9 bases that match TRBD1. V shed 3 bases and J 0 bases; nucleotides not matched to a gene: 10. The germline V gene has CDR1 SGHRS and CDR2 YFSETQ. The CDR3 contains 18 residues. The DNA for the CDR3 is TGCGCCAGCAGCTCCGGGACAGGGTTTTCTGGCTCCTACAATGAGCAGTTCTTC. It specifies CASSSGTGFSGSYNEQFF.

V is TRBV6-2 or TRBV6-3 and J is TRBJ2-1; tentatively, D is TRBD1 (5 bases). The germline gives CDR1 MNHEY, CDR2 SVGEGT. The V end lost 7 bases, the J end lost 8 bases, and 12 bases lay between the germline ends. The CDR3 runs to 12 residues. The CDR3 coding sequence is TGTGCCAGCACTGGGGCGTTCGATGAGCAGTTCTTC. As protein: CASTGAFDEQFF.

This clonotype appeared a few times. The genes are TRBV20-1 and TRBJ1-2; D ambiguous. Looked up from germline, CDR1 is DFQATT and CDR2 is SNEGSKA (reference sequence). The CDR3 is made up of 13 amino acids. V shed 0 bases and J shed 8 bases, with 13 bases lying between them. The CDR3 DNA reads TGCAGTGCTAGAGATCAAAGGGATCGGGGCTACACCTTC. It translates to CSARDQRDRGYTF.

As regards this clonotype: One end of the junction varies from germline; a read error may be responsible. The gene calls are TRBV28 and TRBJ2-4; TRBD2 matches at 8 bases. The J call is doubtful: the DNA matches TRBJ2-7 better. The CDR3 consists of 14 residues. Looked up from germline, CDR1 is MDHEN and CDR2 is SYDVKM. The chain's CDR3 is CAGRPGGGMYEQYF. The CDR3 DNA follows: TGTGCCGGCAGGCCGGGCGGGGGGATGTACGAGCAGTACTTC.

A word on this clonotype: With a much larger clone just one base away, this may be a read error. The chain is built from TRBV29-1 and TRBJ2-3, with TRBD2 matching 11 bases. This CDR3 has 13 amino acids. V trimming: 6 bases; J trimming: 5 bases; junction bases outside the gene matches: 4. The V gene's germline CDR1 is SQVTM and CDR2 ANQGSEA. DNA for the CDR3: TGCAGCGTAGTAGCGGGGGGGCAAGATACGCAGTATTTT. Translation gives CSVVAGGQDTQYF.

The J gene is TRBJ2-2, the V gene TRBV4-2; 9 bases are shared with TRBD1. The ends lost 0 bases at V and 7 bases at J; junction bases unmatched: 3. This CDR3 is built from 15 residues. The germline V gene has CDR1 LGHNA and CDR2 YNFKEQ. CDR3 loop: CASSQDTGGGGELFF. The CDR3 region has the DNA TGTGCCAGCAGCCAAGACACAGGGGGCGGCGGGGAGCTGTTTTTT.

By frequency in the sample, this clonotype is medium-sized. The V and J genes are TRBV6-2 or TRBV6-3 and TRBJ2-7; D is undetermined. V lost 6 bases and J lost 0, with 9 bases in between. Germline assignment: CDR1 MNHEY and CDR2 SVGEGT. The CDR3 length is 13 residues. The CDR3 here is CASRIRSSYEQYF. The CDR3 region has the DNA TGTGCCAGCAGGATACGGTCCTCCTACGAGCAGTACTTC.

This rearrangement joins TRBV12-3 or TRBV12-4 to TRBJ2-7, with TRBD2 identical over 14 bases. The DNA end is a closer match to TRBJ2-5, so the J assignment may be wrong. The CDR3 covers 15 residues. As DNA, the CDR3 is TGTGCCAGCAGTGAGGGACTAGCGGGGGTGGAGACCCAGTACTTC. Encoded protein: CASSEGLAGVETQYF.

This clonotype was observed many times. The chain joins TRBV7-3 to TRBJ2-5; possible D gene TRBD2, 6 bases. Germline V gene lookup returns CDR1 SGHTA and CDR2 FQGTGA. The CDR3 consists of 13 residues. Trimming left V 5 bases short and J 5 bases short, with 12 bases between. The CDR3 spells CASSPTSLETQYF. CDR3 in DNA: TGTGCCAGCAGCCCGACTAGTTTGGAGACCCAGTACTTC.

The V gene is TRBV6-1, the J gene TRBJ2-5; D call uncertain. V was clipped by 7 bases and J by 2 bases, with 14 bases between them. Germline CDR1 reads MNHNS; CDR2 reads SASEGT. The CDR3 loop spans 14 amino acids. The CDR3 spells CASMQDPIQETQYF. CDR3 sequence (DNA): TGTGCCAGCATGCAGGACCCGATACAAGAGACCCAGTACTTC.

The rearrangement uses TRBV20-1 and TRBJ2-7; 10 bases agree with TRBD2. Trimming at V came to 2 bases and at J to 4 bases, leaving 5 bases not matched to a gene. The CDR3 is 14 residues long. The V gene's germline CDR1 is DFQATT and CDR2 SNEGSKA (reference sequence). DNA of the CDR3: TGCAGTGCTAGACCTAGCGGGGGTCAATACGAGCAGTACTTC. It is translated as CSARPSGGQYEQYF.

The V gene is TRBV19, the J gene TRBJ2-7; 10 bases are a match to TRBD1. The DNA end is a closer match to TRBJ2-5, so the J assignment may be wrong. Germline V lookup: CDR1 LNHDA, CDR2 SQIVND (reference sequence). The CDR3 loop spans 16 amino acids. The chain's CDR3 is CASSKTDRGVQETQYF. The DNA of the CDR3 is TGTGCCAGTAGTAAAACGGACAGGGGGGTCCAAGAGACCCAGTACTTC.

V and J are TRBV20-1 and TRBJ1-1; D gene unclear. V was cut by 0 bases and J by 0 bases, with 8 bases left in between. Germline V gene sequence: CDR1 DFQATT, CDR2 SNEGSKA (reference sequence). This CDR3 spans 14 amino acids. CDR3 bases: TGCAGTGCTAGAGAACGGAAGATGAACACTGAAGCTTTCTTT. Amino acid sequence: CSARERKMNTEAFF.

The V gene is TRBV4-3, the J gene TRBJ2-3, with D tentatively TRBD2 (6 bases). Looked up from germline, CDR1 is LGHNA and CDR2 is YSLEER. Trimming shortened V by 0 bases and J by 6 bases, and 13 bases separated the two germline ends. The CDR3 totals 15 residues. The CDR3 nucleotides are TGCGCCAGCAGCCAAGATCCGGGGGTGGGGGATACGCAGTATTTT. It codes for CASSQDPGVGDTQYF.